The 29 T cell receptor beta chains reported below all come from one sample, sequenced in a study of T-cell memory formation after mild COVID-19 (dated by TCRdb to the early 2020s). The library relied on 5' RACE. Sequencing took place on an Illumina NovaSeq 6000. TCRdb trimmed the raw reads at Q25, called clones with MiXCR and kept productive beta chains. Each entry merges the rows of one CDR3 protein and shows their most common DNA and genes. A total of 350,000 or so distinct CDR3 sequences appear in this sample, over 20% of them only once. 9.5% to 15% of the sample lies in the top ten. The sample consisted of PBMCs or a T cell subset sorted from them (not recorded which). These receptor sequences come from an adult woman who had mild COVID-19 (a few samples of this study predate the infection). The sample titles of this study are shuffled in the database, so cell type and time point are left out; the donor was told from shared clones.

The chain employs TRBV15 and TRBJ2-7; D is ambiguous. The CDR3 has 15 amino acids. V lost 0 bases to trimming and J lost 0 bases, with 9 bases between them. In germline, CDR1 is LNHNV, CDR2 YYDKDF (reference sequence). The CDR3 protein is CATSRESRISYEQYF. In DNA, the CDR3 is TGTGCCACCAGCAGAGAATCACGGATCTCCTACGAGCAGTACTTC.

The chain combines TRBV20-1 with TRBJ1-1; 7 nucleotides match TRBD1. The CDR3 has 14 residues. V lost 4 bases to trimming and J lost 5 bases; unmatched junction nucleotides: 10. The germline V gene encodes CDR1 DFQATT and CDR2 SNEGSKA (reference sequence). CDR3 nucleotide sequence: TGCAGTGCTAAGTCCCTGCCAGGGGGGACTGAAGCTTTCTTT. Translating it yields CSAKSLPGGTEAFF.

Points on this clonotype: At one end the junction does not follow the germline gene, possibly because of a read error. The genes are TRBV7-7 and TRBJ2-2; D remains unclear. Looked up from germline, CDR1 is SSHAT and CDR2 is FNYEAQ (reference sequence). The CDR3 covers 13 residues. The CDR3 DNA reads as TGTGCTAGCAGTTCGGGCCCAGCTGGGGAGCTGTTTTTT. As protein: CASSSGPAGELFF.

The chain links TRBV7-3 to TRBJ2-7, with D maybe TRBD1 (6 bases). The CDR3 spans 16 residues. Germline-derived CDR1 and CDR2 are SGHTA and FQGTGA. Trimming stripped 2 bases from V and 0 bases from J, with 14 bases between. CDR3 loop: CASSLRPGVSSYEQYF. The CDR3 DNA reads TGTGCCAGCAGCTTACGCCCAGGGGTGAGCTCCTACGAGCAGTACTTC. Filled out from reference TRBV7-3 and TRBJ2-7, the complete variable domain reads GAGVSQTPSNKVTEKGKYVELRCDPISGHTALYWYRQSLGQGPEFLIYFQGTGAADDSGLPNDRFFAVRPEGSVSTLKIQRTERGDSAVYLCASSLRPGVSSYEQYFGPGTRLTVT.

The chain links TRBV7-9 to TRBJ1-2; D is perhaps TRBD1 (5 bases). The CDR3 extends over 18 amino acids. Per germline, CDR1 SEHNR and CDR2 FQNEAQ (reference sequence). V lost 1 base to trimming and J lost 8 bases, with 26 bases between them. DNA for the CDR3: TGTGCCAGCAGCTTAGAGCGGGGGTTGGGAGGAAGTACCTTCGGCTACACCTTC. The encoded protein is CASSLERGLGGSTFGYTF.

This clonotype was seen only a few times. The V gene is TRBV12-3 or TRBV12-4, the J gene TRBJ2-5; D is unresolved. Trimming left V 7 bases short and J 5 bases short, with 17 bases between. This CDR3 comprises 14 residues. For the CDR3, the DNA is TGTGCCAGCACCCTGGGCCTAGGTGGTGAGACCCAGTACTTC. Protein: CASTLGLGGETQYF.

CDR3 sequence (DNA): TGTGCCAGCAGTCCACTGGGGGAGCGAGATGGCTACACCTTC. Residues: CASSPLGERDGYTF. The V and J genes are TRBV27 and TRBJ1-2; possible D gene TRBD1, 5 bases. V was trimmed by 5 bases and J by 6 bases, leaving 16 bases between them. Germline assignment: CDR1 MNHEY and CDR2 SMNVEV (reference sequence). The CDR3 consists of 14 residues.

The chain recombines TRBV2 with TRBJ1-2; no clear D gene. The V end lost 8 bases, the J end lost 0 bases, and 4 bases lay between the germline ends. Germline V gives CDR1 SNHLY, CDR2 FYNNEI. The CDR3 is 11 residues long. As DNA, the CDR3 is TGTGCCAGCGAGACTAACTATGGCTACACCTTC. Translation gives CASETNYGYTF.

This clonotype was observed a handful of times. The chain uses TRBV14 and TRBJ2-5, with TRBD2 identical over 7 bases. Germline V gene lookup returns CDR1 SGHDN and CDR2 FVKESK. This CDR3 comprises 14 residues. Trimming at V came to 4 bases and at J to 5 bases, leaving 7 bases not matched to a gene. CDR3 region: CASSRRTRFETQYF. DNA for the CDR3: TGTGCCAGCAGCCGCCGGACTAGATTCGAGACCCAGTACTTC.

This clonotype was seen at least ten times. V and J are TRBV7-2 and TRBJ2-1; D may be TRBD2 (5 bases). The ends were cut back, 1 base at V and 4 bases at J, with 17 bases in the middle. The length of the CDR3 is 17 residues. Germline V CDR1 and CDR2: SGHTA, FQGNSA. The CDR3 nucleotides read TGTGCCAGCAGCTTAGGACGTGGGTCACGAGGGTACAATGAGCAGTTCTTC. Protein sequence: CASSLGRGSRGYNEQFF.

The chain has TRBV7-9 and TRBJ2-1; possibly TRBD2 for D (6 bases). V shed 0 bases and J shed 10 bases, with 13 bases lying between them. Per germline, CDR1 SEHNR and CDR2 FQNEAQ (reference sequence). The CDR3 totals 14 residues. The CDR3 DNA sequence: TGTGCCAGCAGCTTAGCACCGCGGAGCGGGGAGCAGTTCTTC. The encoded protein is CASSLAPRSGEQFF.

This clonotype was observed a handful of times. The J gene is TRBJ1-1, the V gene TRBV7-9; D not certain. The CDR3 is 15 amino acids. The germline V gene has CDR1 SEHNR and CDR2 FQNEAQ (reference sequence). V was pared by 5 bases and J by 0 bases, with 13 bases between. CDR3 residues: CASSPRGHMNTEAFF. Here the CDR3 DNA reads TGTGCCAGCAGCCCCCGTGGGCACATGAACACTGAAGCTTTCTTT.

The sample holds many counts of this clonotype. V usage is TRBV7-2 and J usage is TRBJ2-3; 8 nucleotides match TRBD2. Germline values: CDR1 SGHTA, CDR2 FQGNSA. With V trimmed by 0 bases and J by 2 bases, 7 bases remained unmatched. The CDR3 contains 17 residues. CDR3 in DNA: TGTGCCAGCAGCTTAGCGGGGACTAGGAGGCCCACAGATACGCAGTATTTT. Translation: CASSLAGTRRPTDTQYF.

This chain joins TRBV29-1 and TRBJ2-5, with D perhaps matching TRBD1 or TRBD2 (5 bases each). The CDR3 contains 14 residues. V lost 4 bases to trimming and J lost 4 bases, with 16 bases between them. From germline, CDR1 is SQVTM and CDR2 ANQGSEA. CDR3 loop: CSVVPGPGGETQYF. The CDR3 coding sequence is TGCAGCGTTGTCCCGGGGCCGGGTGGAGAGACCCAGTACTTC. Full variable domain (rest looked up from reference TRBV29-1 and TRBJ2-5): SAVISQKPSRDICQRGTSLTIQCQVDSQVTMMFWYRQQPGQSLTLIATANQGSEATYESGFVIDKFPISRPNLTFSTLTVSNMSPEDSSIYLCSVVPGPGGETQYFGPGTRLLVL.

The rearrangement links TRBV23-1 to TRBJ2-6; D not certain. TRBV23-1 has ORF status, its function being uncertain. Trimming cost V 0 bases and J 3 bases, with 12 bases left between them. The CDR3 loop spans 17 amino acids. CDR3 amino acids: CASSQSIVGDGANVLTF. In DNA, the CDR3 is TGCGCCAGCAGTCAATCGATTGTGGGCGATGGGGCCAACGTCCTGACTTTC.

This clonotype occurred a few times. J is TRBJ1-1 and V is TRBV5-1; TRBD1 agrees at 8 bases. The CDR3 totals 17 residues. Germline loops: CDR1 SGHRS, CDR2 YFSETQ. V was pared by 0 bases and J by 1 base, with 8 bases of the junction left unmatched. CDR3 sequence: CASSLAGTGDRNTEAFF. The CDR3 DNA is TGCGCCAGCAGCTTGGCCGGGACAGGTGACCGGAACACTGAAGCTTTCTTT.

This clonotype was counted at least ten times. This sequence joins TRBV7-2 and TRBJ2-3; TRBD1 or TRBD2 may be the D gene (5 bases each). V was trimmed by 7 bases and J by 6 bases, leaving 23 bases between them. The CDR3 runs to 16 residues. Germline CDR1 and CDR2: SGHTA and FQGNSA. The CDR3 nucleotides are TGTGCCAGCACCCCAATGAGGGTGGTAGGGGCGGATACGCAGTATTTT. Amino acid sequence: CASTPMRVVGADTQYF.

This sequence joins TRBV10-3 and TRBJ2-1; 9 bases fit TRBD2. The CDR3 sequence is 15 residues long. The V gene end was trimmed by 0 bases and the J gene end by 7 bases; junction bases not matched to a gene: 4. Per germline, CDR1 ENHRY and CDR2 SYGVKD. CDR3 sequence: CAISESGLALNEQFF. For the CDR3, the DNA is TGTGCCATCAGTGAGTCAGGACTAGCGTTAAATGAGCAGTTCTTC.

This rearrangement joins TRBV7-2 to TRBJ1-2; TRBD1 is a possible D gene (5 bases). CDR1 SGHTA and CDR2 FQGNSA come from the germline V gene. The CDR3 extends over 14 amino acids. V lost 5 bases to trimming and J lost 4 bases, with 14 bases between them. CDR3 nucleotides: TGTGCCAGCAGCCCAGGCTTGGGGCTCTATGGCTACACCTTC. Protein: CASSPGLGLYGYTF.

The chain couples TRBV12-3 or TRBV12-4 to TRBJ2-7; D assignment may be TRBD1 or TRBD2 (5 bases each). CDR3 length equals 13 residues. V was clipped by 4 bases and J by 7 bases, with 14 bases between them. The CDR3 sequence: CASSYWTEGEQYF. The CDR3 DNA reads TGTGCCAGCAGTTACTGGACTGAGGGGGAGCAGTACTTC.

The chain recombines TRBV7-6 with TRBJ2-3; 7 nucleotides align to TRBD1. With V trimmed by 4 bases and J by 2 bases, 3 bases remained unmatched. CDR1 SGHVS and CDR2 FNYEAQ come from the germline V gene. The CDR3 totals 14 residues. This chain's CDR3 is CASSSDRNTDTQYF. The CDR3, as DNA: TGTGCCAGCAGCTCGGACAGGAACACAGATACGCAGTATTTT.

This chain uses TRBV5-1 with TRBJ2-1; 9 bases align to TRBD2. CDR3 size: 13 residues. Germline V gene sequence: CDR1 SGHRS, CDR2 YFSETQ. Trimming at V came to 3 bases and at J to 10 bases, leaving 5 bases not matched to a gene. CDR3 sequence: CASSSNLAGEQFF. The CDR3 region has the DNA TGCGCCAGCAGCTCGAACCTAGCGGGGGAGCAGTTCTTC.

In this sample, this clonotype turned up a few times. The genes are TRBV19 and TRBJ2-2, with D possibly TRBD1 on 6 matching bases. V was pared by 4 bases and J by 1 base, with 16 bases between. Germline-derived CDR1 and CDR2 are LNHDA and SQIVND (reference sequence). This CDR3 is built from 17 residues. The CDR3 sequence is CASSKPLGQLNTGELFF. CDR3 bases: TGTGCCAGTAGTAAACCTTTAGGACAGCTGAACACCGGGGAGCTGTTTTTT.

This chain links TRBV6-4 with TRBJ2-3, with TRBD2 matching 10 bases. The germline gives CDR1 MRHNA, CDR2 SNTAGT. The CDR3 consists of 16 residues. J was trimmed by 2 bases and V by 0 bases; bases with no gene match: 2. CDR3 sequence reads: CASSDSTSGHTDTQYF. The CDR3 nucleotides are TGTGCCAGCAGTGACTCGACTAGCGGGCACACAGATACGCAGTATTTT.

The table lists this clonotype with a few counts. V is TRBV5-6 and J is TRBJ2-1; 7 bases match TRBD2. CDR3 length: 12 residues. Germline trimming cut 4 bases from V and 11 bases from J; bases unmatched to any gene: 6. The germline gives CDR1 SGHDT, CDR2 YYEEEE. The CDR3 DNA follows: TGTGCCAGCAGCCAAAGCGGGATCCAGCAGTTCTTC. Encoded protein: CASSQSGIQQFF.

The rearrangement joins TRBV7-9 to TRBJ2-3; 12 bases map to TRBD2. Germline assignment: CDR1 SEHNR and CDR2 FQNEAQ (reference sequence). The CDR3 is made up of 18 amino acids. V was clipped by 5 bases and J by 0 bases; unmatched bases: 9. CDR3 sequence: CASSDFGTSGLSTDTQYF. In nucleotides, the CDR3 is TGTGCCAGCAGCGACTTTGGGACTAGCGGGCTCAGCACAGATACGCAGTATTTT.

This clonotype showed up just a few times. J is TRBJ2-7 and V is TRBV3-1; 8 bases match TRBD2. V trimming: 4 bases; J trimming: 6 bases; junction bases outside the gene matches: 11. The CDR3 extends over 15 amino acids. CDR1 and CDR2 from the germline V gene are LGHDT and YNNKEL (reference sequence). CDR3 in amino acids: CASSPPGGLSGEQYF. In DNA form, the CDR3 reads TGTGCCAGCAGCCCCCCGGGGGGGCTGTCCGGCGAGCAGTACTTC.

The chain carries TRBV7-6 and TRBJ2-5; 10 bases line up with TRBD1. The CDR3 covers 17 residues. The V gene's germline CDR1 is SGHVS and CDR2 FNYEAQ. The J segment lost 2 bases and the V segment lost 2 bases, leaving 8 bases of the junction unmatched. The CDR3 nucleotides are TGTGCCAGCAGCTTATCAGGGACAGGGGTAACGCAAGAGACCCAGTACTTC. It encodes CASSLSGTGVTQETQYF. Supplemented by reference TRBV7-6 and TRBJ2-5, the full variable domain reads GAGVSQSPRYKVTKRGQDVALRCDPISGHVSLYWYRQALGQGPEFLTYFNYEAQQDKSGLPNDRFSAERPEGSISTLTIQRTEQRDSAMYRCASSLSGTGVTQETQYFGPGTRLLVL.

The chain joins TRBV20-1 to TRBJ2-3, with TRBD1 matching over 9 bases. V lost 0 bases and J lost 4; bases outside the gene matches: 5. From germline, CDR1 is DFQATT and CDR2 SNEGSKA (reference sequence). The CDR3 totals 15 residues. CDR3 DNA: TGCAGTGCTAGAGAACAGGGGGCGCGGCCAGATACGCAGTATTTT. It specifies CSAREQGARPDTQYF.